This TCR beta chain is drawn from a study of shared clonotypes between healthy human individuals. The CDR3 is made up of 16 amino acids. CDR1 and CDR2 (germline): SGHRS, YFSETQ. The V gene lost 0 bases and the J gene lost 4 bases, with 14 bases spanning the gap. Genomic DNA (from each subset) was split evenly across several immunoSEQ plates. Data came from immunoSEQ multiplex PCR; TCRdb stores just in-frame clones and leaves some out. The sample shows roughly 640,000 clones, around 97% of them seen only once. The TCR comes from a woman aged 30 to 39 in good health. Sequencing input: naive CD4+ T cells sorted from blood. Noted subset: CD45RA+ positively selected. This chain joins TRBV5-1 and TRBJ1-3; D not resolved. The CDR3 protein is CASSLESAYAGNTIYF. The CDR3 nucleotides are TGCGCCAGCAGCTTGGAGTCGGCATACGCGGGAAACACCATATATTTT.